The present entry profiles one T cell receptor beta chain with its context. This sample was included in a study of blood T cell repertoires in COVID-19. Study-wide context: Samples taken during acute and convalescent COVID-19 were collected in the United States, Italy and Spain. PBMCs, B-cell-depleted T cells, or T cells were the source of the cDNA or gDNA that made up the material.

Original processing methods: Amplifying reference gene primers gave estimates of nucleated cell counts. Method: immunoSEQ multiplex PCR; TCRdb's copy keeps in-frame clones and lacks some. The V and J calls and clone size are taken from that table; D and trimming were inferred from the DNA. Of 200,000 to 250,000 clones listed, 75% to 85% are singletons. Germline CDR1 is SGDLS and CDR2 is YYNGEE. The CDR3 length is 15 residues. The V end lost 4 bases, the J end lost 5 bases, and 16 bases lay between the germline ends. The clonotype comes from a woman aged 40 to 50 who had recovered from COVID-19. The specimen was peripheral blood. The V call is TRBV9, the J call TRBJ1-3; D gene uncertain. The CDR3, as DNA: TGTGCCAGCAGCCCGACCTCGGGAGGCAGAAACACCATATATTTT. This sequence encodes CASSPTSGGRNTIYF.